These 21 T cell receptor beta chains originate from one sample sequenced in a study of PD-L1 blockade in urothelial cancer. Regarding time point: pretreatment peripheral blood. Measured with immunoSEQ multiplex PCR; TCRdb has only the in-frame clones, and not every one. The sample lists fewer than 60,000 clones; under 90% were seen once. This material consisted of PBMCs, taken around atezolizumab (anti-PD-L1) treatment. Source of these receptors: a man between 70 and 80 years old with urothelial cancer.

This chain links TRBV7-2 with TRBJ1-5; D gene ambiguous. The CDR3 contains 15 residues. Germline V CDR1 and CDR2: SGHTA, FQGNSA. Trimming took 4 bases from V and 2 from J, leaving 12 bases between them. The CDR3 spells CASSSEAVGNQPQHF. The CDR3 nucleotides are TGTGCCAGCAGCTCCGAGGCGGTTGGCAATCAGCCCCAGCATTTT.

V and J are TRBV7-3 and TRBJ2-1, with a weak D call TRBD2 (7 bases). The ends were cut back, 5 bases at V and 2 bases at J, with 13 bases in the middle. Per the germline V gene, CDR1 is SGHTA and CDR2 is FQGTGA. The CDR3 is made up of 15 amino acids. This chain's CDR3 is CASSTYGGPYNEQFF. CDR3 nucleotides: TGTGCCAGCAGCACGTACGGGGGGCCCTACAATGAGCAGTTCTTC.

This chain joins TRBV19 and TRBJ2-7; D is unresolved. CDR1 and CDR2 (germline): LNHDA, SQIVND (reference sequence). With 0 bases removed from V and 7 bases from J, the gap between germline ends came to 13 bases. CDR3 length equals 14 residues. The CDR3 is CASSIDQPRSEQYF. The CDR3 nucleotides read TGTGCCAGTAGTATAGATCAACCGCGGTCGGAGCAGTACTTC.

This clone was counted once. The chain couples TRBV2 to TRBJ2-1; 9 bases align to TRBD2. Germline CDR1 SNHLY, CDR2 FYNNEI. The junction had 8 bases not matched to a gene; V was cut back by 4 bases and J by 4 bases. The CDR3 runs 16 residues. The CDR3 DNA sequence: TGTGCCAGCAGTGGTCGCGGGAGGGGGGTATACAATGAGCAGTTCTTC. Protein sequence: CASSGRGRGVYNEQFF.

CDR3 coding DNA: TGCAGCGTTGTCGGGGGAGGGTTTACCAATGAGCAGTTCTTC. It encodes CSVVGGGFTNEQFF. This chain connects TRBV29-1 to TRBJ2-1, with 7 positions matching TRBD2. V shed 4 bases, J shed 6 bases, and the junction held 9 bases outside the gene matches. This CDR3 region has 14 residues. The germline CDR1 and CDR2 sequences are SQVTM and ANQGSEA.

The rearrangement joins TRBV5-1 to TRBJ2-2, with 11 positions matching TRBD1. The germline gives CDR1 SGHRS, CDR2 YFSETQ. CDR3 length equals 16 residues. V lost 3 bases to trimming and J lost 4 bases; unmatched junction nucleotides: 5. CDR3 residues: CASSSDRGRSTGELFF. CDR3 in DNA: TGCGCCAGCAGCTCGGACAGGGGGCGCAGCACCGGGGAGCTGTTTTTT.

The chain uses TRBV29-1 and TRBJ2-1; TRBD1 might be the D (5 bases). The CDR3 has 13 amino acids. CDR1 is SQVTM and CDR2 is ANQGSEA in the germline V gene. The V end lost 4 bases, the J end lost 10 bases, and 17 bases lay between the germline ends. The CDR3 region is CSVVLRTNREQFF. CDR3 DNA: TGCAGCGTTGTACTACGGACAAACAGGGAGCAGTTCTTC.

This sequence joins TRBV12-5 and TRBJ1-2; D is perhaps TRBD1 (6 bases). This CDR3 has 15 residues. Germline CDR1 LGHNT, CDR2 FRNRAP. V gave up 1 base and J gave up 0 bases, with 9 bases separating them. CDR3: CASGLEQGANYGYTF. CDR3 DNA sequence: TGTGCTAGTGGTTTGGAACAGGGTGCTAACTATGGCTACACCTTC.

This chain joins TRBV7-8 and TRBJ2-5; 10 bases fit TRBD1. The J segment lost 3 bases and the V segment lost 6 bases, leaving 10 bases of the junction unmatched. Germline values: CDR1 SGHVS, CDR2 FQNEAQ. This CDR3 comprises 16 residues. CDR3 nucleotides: TGTGCCAGCAGGGCGGGACAGGGGATGGGCAAAGAGACCCAGTACTTC. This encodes CASRAGQGMGKETQYF.

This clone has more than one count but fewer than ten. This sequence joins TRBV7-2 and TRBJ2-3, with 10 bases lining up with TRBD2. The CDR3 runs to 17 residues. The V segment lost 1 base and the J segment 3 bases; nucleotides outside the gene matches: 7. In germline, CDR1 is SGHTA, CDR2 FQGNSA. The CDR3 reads CASSLVPSGGLTDTQYF. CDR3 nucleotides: TGTGCCAGCAGCTTAGTCCCTAGCGGGGGTCTAACAGATACGCAGTATTTT.

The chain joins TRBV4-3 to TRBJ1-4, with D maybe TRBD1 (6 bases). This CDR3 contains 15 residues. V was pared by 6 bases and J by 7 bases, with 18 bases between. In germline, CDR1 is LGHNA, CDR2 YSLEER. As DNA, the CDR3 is TGCGCCAGCAGTAAAGGGAATCAAGGGGGTGAAAAACTGTTTTTT. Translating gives CASSKGNQGGEKLFF.

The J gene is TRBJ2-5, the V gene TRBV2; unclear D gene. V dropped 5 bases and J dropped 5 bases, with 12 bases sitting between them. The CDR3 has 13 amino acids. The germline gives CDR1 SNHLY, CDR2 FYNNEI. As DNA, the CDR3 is TGTGCCAGCAGTCTAGGCAACCGGGAGACCCAGTACTTC. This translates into CASSLGNRETQYF.

CDR3 protein: CASETTGGVNGYTF. For the CDR3, the DNA is TGTGCCAGCGAAACAACAGGGGGCGTCAATGGCTACACCTTC. The chain combines TRBV19 with TRBJ1-2, with 9 bases that match TRBD1. V trimming: 9 bases; J trimming: 6 bases; junction bases outside the gene matches: 11. Per germline, CDR1 LNHDA and CDR2 SQIVND (reference sequence). CDR3 length equals 14 residues.

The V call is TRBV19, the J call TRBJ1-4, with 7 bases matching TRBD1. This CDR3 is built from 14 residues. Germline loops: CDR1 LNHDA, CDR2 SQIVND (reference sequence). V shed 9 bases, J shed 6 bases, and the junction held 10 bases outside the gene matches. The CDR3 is CASGQQGRHEKLFF. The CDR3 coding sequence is TGTGCCAGCGGTCAACAGGGGCGCCATGAAAAACTGTTTTTT.

In DNA, the CDR3 is TGTGCCAGCAGCCAAGGATCGGGGGAGGGAGCGGAGCAGTACTTC. Its translation is CASSQGSGEGAEQYF. The V gene is TRBV4-2, the J gene TRBJ2-7, with 7 bases matching TRBD2. The V and J ends lost 1 base and 7 bases, in that order; junction bases with no gene match: 10. Germline lookup yields CDR1 LGHNA and CDR2 YNFKEQ. The length of the CDR3 is 15 residues.

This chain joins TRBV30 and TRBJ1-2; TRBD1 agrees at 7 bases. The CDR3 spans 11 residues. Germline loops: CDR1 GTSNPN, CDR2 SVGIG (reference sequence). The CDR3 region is CARDSTYGYTF. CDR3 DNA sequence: TGTGCTCGGGACAGCACCTATGGCTACACCTTC.

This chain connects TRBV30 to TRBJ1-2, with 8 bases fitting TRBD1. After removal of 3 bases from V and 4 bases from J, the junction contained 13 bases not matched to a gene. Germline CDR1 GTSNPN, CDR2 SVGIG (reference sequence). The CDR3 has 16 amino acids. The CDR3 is CAWRPKGTQGAYGYTF. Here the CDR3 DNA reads TGTGCCTGGAGACCCAAGGGGACCCAGGGGGCCTATGGCTACACCTTC.

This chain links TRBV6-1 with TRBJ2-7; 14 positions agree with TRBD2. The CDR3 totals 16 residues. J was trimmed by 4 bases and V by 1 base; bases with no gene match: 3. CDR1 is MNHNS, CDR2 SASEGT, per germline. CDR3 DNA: TGTGCCAGCAGTGAAGAAGGACTAGCGGGAGGTTACGAGCAGTACTTC. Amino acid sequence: CASSEEGLAGGYEQYF.

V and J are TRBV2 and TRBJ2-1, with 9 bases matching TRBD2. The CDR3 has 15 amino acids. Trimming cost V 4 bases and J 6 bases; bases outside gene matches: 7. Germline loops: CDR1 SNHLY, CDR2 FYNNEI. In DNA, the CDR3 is TGTGCCAGCAGTGGGAGGGCTAGCGGGACCAATGAGCAGTTCTTC. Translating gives CASSGRASGTNEQFF.

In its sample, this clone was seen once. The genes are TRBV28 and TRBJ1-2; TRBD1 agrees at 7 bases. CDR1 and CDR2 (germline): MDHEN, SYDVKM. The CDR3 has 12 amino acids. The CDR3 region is CAGRGVNYGYTF. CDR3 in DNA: TGTGCGGGCAGGGGGGTTAACTATGGCTACACCTTC.

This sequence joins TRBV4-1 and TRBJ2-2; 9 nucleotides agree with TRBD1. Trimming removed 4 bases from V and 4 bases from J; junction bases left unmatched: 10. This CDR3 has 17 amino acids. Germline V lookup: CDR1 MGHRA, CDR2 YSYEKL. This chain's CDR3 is CASSRPPGQGFTGELFF. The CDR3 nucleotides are TGCGCCAGCAGCCGGCCGCCGGGACAGGGTTTCACCGGGGAGCTGTTTTTT.